This passage covers 29 T cell receptor gamma chains from one sample sequenced in a study of human gamma delta and Vdelta1 T cells. TCRdb reran clone calling via CATT on the PCR reads. The sample has 300 to 500 gamma-chain clones, approximately 4.3% seen once. Material: differentiated CD27- Vdelta1 gamma-delta T cells from blood. The receptors come from a human donor in good health.

This clone was counted between two and nine times. J is TRGJ1 or TRGJ2 and V is TRGV9. V trimming: 0 bases; J trimming: 8 bases; junction bases outside the gene matches: 4. CDR3 length: 12 amino acids. Germline CDR1 reads GITISATS; CDR2 reads ISYDGTV (reference sequence). The CDR3 sequence is CALWEVRDKKLF. CDR3 sequence (DNA): TGTGCCTTGTGGGAGGTGCGAGATAAGAAACTCTTT.

For this clone: It differs at one base from a far larger clone, so likely a read error. The identical CDR3 is also encoded by other nucleotide sequences in the sample. The rearrangement uses TRGV9 and TRGJ1 or TRGJ2. Looked up from germline, CDR1 is GITISATS and CDR2 is ISYDGTV (reference sequence). The CDR3 is 11 amino acids. The V gene end was trimmed by 2 bases and the J gene end by 10 bases; junction bases not matched to a gene: 5. The CDR3 region has the DNA TGTGCCTTGTGGGAGGACAGAAAGAAACTCTTT. Protein sequence: CALWEDRKKLF.

By sample share, this clone is large. A much larger clone sits a single nucleotide away, making a read error possible. This chain joins TRGV9 and TRGJ1 or TRGJ2. The CDR3 consists of 11 residues. CDR1 and CDR2 (germline): GITISATS, ISYDGTV (reference sequence). CDR3 bases: TGTGCCTGGTGGGAGGACCGAAAGAAACTCTTT. Protein: CAWWEDRKKLF.

In its sample, this clone was seen a few times. This DNA's translation differs at residue 7 from TCRdb's protein, which comes from a much larger clone; a read error is likely, and the protein shown is translated from the DNA. The chain couples TRGV3 to TRGJ1 or TRGJ2. The J gene, left out of TCRdb, was set here by checking the DNA against germline. The CDR3 runs to 11 residues. The germline V gene has CDR1 VTNTFY and CDR2 YDVSTARD (reference sequence). V lost 0 bases to trimming and J lost 12 bases; unmatched junction nucleotides: 5. The CDR3 loop is CATWDRHGKLF. The CDR3 coding sequence is TGTGCCACCTGGGACAGGCACGGGAAACTCTTT.

V and J are TRGV3 and TRGJ1 or TRGJ2. The J gene was not available in TCRdb and was assigned here by matching the DNA to germline segments. Germline-derived CDR1 and CDR2 are VTNTFY and YDVSTARD (reference sequence). The CDR3 contains 15 residues. V dropped 0 bases and J dropped 5; count of bases not matched to a gene: 10. The CDR3: CATWDRPGRNYKKLF. CDR3 bases: TGTGCCACCTGGGACAGGCCAGGGAGGAATTATAAGAAACTCTTT.

This clone was detected a few times. This likely reflects a read error, since a far larger clone is one base away. Other DNA sequences in the same sample also yield this CDR3. The genes are TRGV3 and TRGJP2. This CDR3 spans 16 amino acids. Germline V lookup: CDR1 VTNTFY, CDR2 YDVSTARD (reference sequence). CDR3 DNA sequence: TGTGCCACTTGGGACAGGCCGAGGAGTAGTGATTGGATCAAGACGTTT. Protein product: CATWDRPRSSDWIKTF.

This clone has only a few counts. Only one base separates this from a far larger clonotype, so it likely reflects a read error. The same CDR3 can be traced to other DNA sequences in this sample. The V and J genes are TRGV9 and TRGJ1 or TRGJ2. CDR3 size: 13 residues. The V gene end was trimmed by 4 bases and the J gene end by 8 bases; junction bases not matched to a gene: 11. The germline V gene encodes CDR1 GITISATS and CDR2 ISYDGTV (reference sequence). The CDR3 sequence is CALWEVARDKKLF. CDR3 DNA sequence: TGTGCCTTGTGGGAAGTGGCTAGGGATAAGAAACTCTTT.

Only a few counts were recorded for this clone. The chain has TRGV2 and TRGJ1 or TRGJ2. The junction had 7 bases not matched to a gene; V was cut back by 2 bases and J by 12 bases. Germline lookup yields CDR1 EGSNGY and CDR2 YDSYNSKV. CDR3 size: 11 residues. CDR3 protein: CATWDAVRKLF. CDR3 coding DNA: TGTGCCACCTGGGACGCAGTAAGGAAACTCTTT.

Turning to this clone: This sequence may be a read error, since a much larger clone differs from it by one base. V gene TRGV3 combines with J gene TRGJ1 or TRGJ2. The length of the CDR3 is 13 residues. CDR1 VTNTFY and CDR2 YDVSTARD come from the germline V gene (reference sequence). CDR3 bases: TGCGCCACCTGGGACTCCCATTATTATAAGAAACTCTTT. Protein product: CATWDSHYYKKLF.

This clone is medium-sized (0.01 to 0.1%) in the sample. A read error likely explains why the TCRdb protein, taken from a much larger clone, differs from this DNA's translation at residue 5; the protein shown is translated from the DNA. The sample carries other DNA sequences with the same CDR3. The rearrangement joins TRGV3 to TRGJ1 or TRGJ2. This CDR3 spans 11 amino acids. The junction had 9 bases not matched to a gene; V was cut back by 4 bases and J by 12 bases. Germline CDR1 VTNTFY, CDR2 YDVSTARD (reference sequence). The CDR3 reads CATWERQGKLF. CDR3 in DNA: TGTGCCACCTGGGAGAGGCAGGGGAAACTCTTT.

In this sample, this clone turned up a few times. One junction end does not reproduce the germline sequence, and a read error may be involved. The chain joins TRGV9 to TRGJP. The CDR3 sequence is 18 residues long. Germline V CDR1 and CDR2: GITISATS, ISYDGTV (reference sequence). In DNA form, the CDR3 reads TGTGCCTTGTGGGAGGTGATCCCCCAAGAGTTGTGCAAAAAAATAAAGCTCTTT. It specifies CALWEVIPQELCKKIKLF.

Relative to its sample, this clone is medium-sized (0.01 to 0.1%). With a far larger clone one base away, a read error is the likely cause. This CDR3 is also generated by other DNA sequences in the sample. This chain connects TRGV9 to TRGJP. The trim removed 1 base at V and 4 bases at J, leaving 7 bases unmatched. The CDR3 is made up of 18 amino acids. Germline values: CDR1 GITISATS, CDR2 ISYDGTV (reference sequence). In DNA form, the CDR3 reads TGTGCCTTGTGGGAGGTTATCCCCCAAGAGTTGGGCAAAAAAATCAAGGTATTT. Translating it yields CALWEVIPQELGKKIKVF.

This clone was seen a few times. This sequence may be a read error, since a much larger clone differs from it by one base. This chain joins TRGV2 and TRGJ1 or TRGJ2. V lost 7 bases to trimming and J lost 8 bases; unmatched junction nucleotides: 11. CDR1 and CDR2 (germline): EGSNGY, YDSYNSKV. The CDR3 sequence is 12 residues long. The CDR3 reads CATCETPNKKLF. For the CDR3, the DNA is TGTGCCACCTGTGAGACCCCCAATAAGAAACTCTTT.

In the case of this clone: This DNA translates differently at residue 13 from the TCRdb protein, which is that of a much larger clone; a read error is likely, and the protein shown is the DNA's own translation. The genes are TRGV3 and TRGJP2. The CDR3 runs 16 residues. Germline V gene sequence: CDR1 VTNTFY, CDR2 YDVSTARD (reference sequence). The CDR3 DNA sequence: TGTGCCACCTGGGACAGGCCGAGGAGTAGTGATTGGACCAAGACGTTT. Amino acid sequence: CATWDRPRSSDWTKTF.

By share, this clone counts as large. This rearrangement joins TRGV3 to TRGJ1 or TRGJ2. Germline trimming cut 3 bases from V and 2 bases from J; bases unmatched to any gene: 4. Germline V gene data show CDR1 as VTNTFY and CDR2 as YDVSTARD (reference sequence). The CDR3 covers 13 residues. The DNA for the CDR3 is TGTGCCACCTGGGACTCCCATTATTATAAGAAACTCTTT. Translated, it gives CATWDSHYYKKLF.

The J gene corresponds to TRGJ1 or TRGJ2; a V gene call is absent. This CDR3 region has 9 residues. CDR3 DNA: TGTGCCACCTGGGACGGGTCCCTCTTT. It encodes CATWDGSLF.

This clone was picked up a small number of times. The rearrangement links TRGV3 to TRGJ1 or TRGJ2. CDR1 is VTNTFY, CDR2 YDVSTARD, per germline (reference sequence). V was pared by 3 bases and J by 7 bases, with 21 bases of the junction left unmatched. This CDR3 is built from 17 residues. CDR3 amino acids: CATWDHPPRRDWYKKLF. The CDR3 DNA reads as TGTGCCACCTGGGACCACCCCCCCCGCCGCGATTGGTATAAGAAACTCTTT.

With regard to this clone: One end of the junction varies from germline; a read error may be responsible. This sample also contains other DNA sequences that code for the same CDR3. The J gene is TRGJ1 or TRGJ2, the V gene TRGV3. Germline V gene lookup returns CDR1 VTNTFY and CDR2 YDVSTARD (reference sequence). The CDR3 contains 11 residues. The DNA of the CDR3 is TGTGCCATCTGGGACAGGCAGAAGAAACTATTT. It is translated as CAIWDRQKKLF.

Note on this clone: This likely reflects a read error, since a far larger clone is one base away. Additional DNA sequences in this sample encode the identical CDR3. The chain carries TRGV9 and TRGJP. The CDR3 consists of 18 residues. Looked up from germline, CDR1 is GITISATS and CDR2 is ISYDGTV (reference sequence). In DNA, the CDR3 is TGTGCCTTGTGGGAGGTGATCCCCCAAGAGTTGGGTAAAAAAATCAAGGTATTT. Protein: CALWEVIPQELGKKIKVF.

This clone was seen only a few times. TCRdb assigns this DNA the protein of a much larger clone, which departs from its translation at residue 9; this likely reflects a read error, and the protein shown comes from translating the DNA. The gene calls are TRGV9 and TRGJP. The CDR3 length is 18 residues. V lost 0 bases to trimming and J lost 7 bases; unmatched junction nucleotides: 9. The germline V gene encodes CDR1 GITISATS and CDR2 ISYDGTV (reference sequence). CDR3 amino acids: CALWEVIPHELGKKIKVF. CDR3 nucleotide sequence: TGTGCCTTGTGGGAGGTGATCCCCCACGAGTTGGGCAAAAAAATCAAGGTATTT.

This clone was seen a handful of times. It differs at one base from a far larger clone, so likely a read error. The same CDR3 can be traced to other DNA sequences in this sample. The V gene is TRGV9, the J gene TRGJ1 or TRGJ2. This CDR3 spans 13 amino acids. Germline V CDR1 and CDR2: GITISATS, ISYDGTV (reference sequence). CDR3 region: CALWEVARDKKLF. CDR3 DNA: TGTGCCTTGTGGGAGGTGGCTAGGGATAAGAAACTATTT.

Note on this clone: TCRdb records a much larger clone's protein for this DNA, with a difference at residue 7 that likely arises from a read error; the protein given is the translation of the DNA. This sample includes further DNA sequences coding for the same CDR3. The chain recombines TRGV9 with TRGJP. Germline assignment: CDR1 GITISATS and CDR2 ISYDGTV (reference sequence). V gave up 0 bases and J gave up 4 bases; unmatched junction bases: 6. This CDR3 region has 18 residues. CDR3 protein: CALWEVTPQELGKKIKVF. The CDR3, as DNA: TGTGCCTTGTGGGAGGTGACCCCCCAAGAGTTGGGCAAAAAAATCAAGGTATTT.

The table lists this clone with a few counts. A far larger clone is just one base off, so this is likely a read error. V gene TRGV9 combines with J gene TRGJ1 or TRGJ2. Germline V CDR1 and CDR2: GITISATS, ISYDGTV (reference sequence). V dropped 3 bases and J dropped 8; count of bases not matched to a gene: 10. The CDR3 totals 13 residues. The CDR3 DNA follows: TGTGCCTTGTGGGAGTTGGCTAGGGATAAGAAACTCTTT. It is translated as CALWELARDKKLF.

A few counts support this clone. The germline gene is not matched at one end of the junction; a read error may be the cause. The chain couples TRGV9 to TRGJ1 or TRGJ2. The CDR3 runs to 18 residues. From germline, CDR1 is GITISATS and CDR2 ISYDGTV (reference sequence). The CDR3 DNA reads as TGTGCCTTGTGGGGGGTGATCCCCCAAGAGTTGGGCAAAAAAAATAAGCTCTTT. The encoded protein is CALWGVIPQELGKKNKLF.

Details on this clone: The TCRdb record carries a much larger clone's protein, which differs from this DNA's translation at residues 6 and 7; a read error is the likely cause, and the protein listed here is the DNA translation. V usage is TRGV9 and J usage is TRGJP. This CDR3 is 18 amino acids long. Trimming took 2 bases from V and 4 from J; bases not matched to a gene: 8. The germline gives CDR1 GITISATS, CDR2 ISYDGTV (reference sequence). CDR3 DNA: TGTGCCTTGTGGGAGGCGGTCCCCCAAGAGTTGGGCAAAAAAATCAAGGTATTT. Residues: CALWEAVPQELGKKIKVF.

A word on this clone: The junction differs from germline at one of its ends, possibly a read error. V usage is TRGV2 and J usage is TRGJ1 or TRGJ2. Germline V gene sequence: CDR1 EGSNGY, CDR2 YDSYNSKV. CDR3 length: 18 amino acids. CDR3: CATCDGRRRLLVAYKKLF. The CDR3, as DNA: TGTGCCACCTGTGACGGGCGGAGACGTTTATTGGTCGCTTATAAGAAACTCTTT.

The chain combines TRGV9 with TRGJ1 or TRGJ2. The V segment lost 2 bases and the J segment 6 bases; nucleotides outside the gene matches: 10. The germline V gene encodes CDR1 GITISATS and CDR2 ISYDGTV (reference sequence). This CDR3 has 14 amino acids. The CDR3 nucleotides are TGTGCCTTGTGGGAGGGGGGCGCCTCTTATAAGAAACTCTTT. Residues: CALWEGGASYKKLF.

This clone was seen only a few times. A far more abundant clone sits one base away, making this likely a read error. This sequence joins TRGV3 and TRGJP2. The J gene is absent in TCRdb and was assigned here via DNA matching to germline. Germline CDR1 is VTNTFY and CDR2 is YDVSTARD (reference sequence). This CDR3 comprises 16 residues. With 0 bases clipped from V and 5 bases from J, the junction kept 9 bases outside the gene matches. CDR3 in amino acids: CATWDRPRSSDWIKTF. CDR3 nucleotide sequence: TGTGCCACCTGGGACAGGCCGAGGAGCAGTGATTGGATCAAGACGTTT.

This clone was detected a few times. The chain has TRGV5P and TRGJ1 or TRGJ2. TRGV5P is a pseudogene segment. This CDR3 is built from 11 residues. CDR3 residues: CAFWGYYKKLF. The DNA of the CDR3 is TGTGCCTTCTGGGGGTATTATAAGAAACTCTTT.